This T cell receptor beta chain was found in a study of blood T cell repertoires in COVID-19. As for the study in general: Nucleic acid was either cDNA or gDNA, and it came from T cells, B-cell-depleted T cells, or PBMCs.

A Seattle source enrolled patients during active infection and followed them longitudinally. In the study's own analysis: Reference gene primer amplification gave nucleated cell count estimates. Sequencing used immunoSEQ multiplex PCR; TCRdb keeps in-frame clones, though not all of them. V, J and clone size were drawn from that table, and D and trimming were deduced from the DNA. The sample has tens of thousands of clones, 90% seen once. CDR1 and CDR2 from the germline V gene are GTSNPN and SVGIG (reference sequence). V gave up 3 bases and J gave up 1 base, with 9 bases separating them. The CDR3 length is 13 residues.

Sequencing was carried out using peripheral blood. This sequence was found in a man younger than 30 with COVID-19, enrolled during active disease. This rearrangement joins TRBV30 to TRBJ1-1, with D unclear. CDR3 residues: CAWSLRGNTEAFF. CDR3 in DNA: TGTGCCTGGAGCCTGCGGGGGAACACTGAAGCTTTCTTT.